Each of the 5 T cell receptor beta chains below was sequenced from the same sample in a study of T cell repertoires in cytomegalovirus infection. TCRdb reprocessed the reads via MiXCR and lists one record per CDR3 protein. Of almost 500,000 distinct CDR3 sequences listed, around 11% are singletons. The sample was PBMCs. These receptors were taken from a human donor in good health (CMV status not recorded). Some clones in this sample may be carry-over from other donors' samples.

This clonotype has ten or more counts. This chain uses TRBV7-9 with TRBJ2-7; the match to TRBD2 covers 7 bases. V lost 5 bases to trimming and J lost 2 bases; unmatched junction nucleotides: 9. There are 15 residues in the CDR3. Germline CDR1 reads SEHNR; CDR2 reads FQNEAQ (reference sequence). CDR3 sequence: CASSPTSGRPYEQYF. The CDR3 coding sequence is TGTGCCAGCAGCCCCACATCCGGGAGGCCCTACGAGCAGTACTTC.

This clonotype occurred many times. V and J are TRBV11-3 and TRBJ2-3; D might be TRBD1 or TRBD2, each matching 5 bases. V lost 5 bases and J lost 2, with 11 bases in between. Germline V CDR1 and CDR2: SGHNT, YENEEA. This CDR3 is 14 amino acids long. CDR3 sequence: CASSGGSPTDTQYF. CDR3 nucleotide sequence: TGTGCCAGCAGCGGGGGAAGCCCCACAGATACGCAGTATTTT. The whole variable domain, remainder taken from reference TRBV11-3 and TRBJ2-3, is EAGVVQSPRYKIIEKKQPVAFWCNPISGHNTLYWYLQNLGQGPELLIRYENEEAVDDSQLPKDRFSAERLKGVDSTLKIQPAELGDSAVYLCASSGGSPTDTQYFGPGTRLTVL.

This clonotype occurred many times. V gene TRBV7-2 combines with J gene TRBJ2-7; the match to TRBD2 covers 11 bases. Germline CDR1 and CDR2: SGHTA and FQGNSA. V shed 5 bases, J shed 3 bases, and the junction held 9 bases outside the gene matches. This CDR3 is built from 16 residues. The CDR3 here is CASSPTSGGFLYEQYF. The CDR3 region has the DNA TGTGCCAGCAGCCCTACTAGCGGGGGCTTCCTCTACGAGCAGTACTTC.

This clonotype was observed many times. The CDR3 DNA is TGTGCCACCAGCAGAGATGGCACTACCGTGACCGGGGAGCTGTTTTTT. Translating gives CATSRDGTTVTGELFF. The chain has TRBV15 and TRBJ2-2; D is undetermined. Trimming removed 0 bases at V and 5 bases at J, with 13 bases between. Germline V gives CDR1 LNHNV, CDR2 YYDKDF (reference sequence). The CDR3 has 16 residues.

The rearrangement joins TRBV20-1 to TRBJ1-2, with 9 nucleotides matching TRBD1. The CDR3 contains 14 residues. CDR1 and CDR2 (germline): DFQATT, SNEGSKA (reference sequence). J lost 2 bases, V lost 3 bases, and 4 bases had no gene match. The CDR3 bases are TGCAGTGCTAGTAGACAGGGGGTCAACTATGGCTACACCTTC. Amino acids: CSASRQGVNYGYTF.